This T cell receptor (beta chain) stems from a study of shared clonotypes between healthy human individuals. Overall study: Per-donor plates numbered three CD4 naive, three CD4 memory, two CD8 naive and one CD8 memory.

This clone has just one count. Its matching antigen is unknown. Whole-study findings and limits: Naive CD4 clonotype sharing across several donors was around 5.5%. Unshared clonotypes carried lower generation probabilities than those common to all four donors. Sharing of clonotypes among donors was expected to vary with sequencing depth.

Data came from immunoSEQ multiplex PCR; TCRdb stores just in-frame clones and leaves some out. The sample has more than 850,000 clones; 70% to 80% are singletons. The CDR3 has 13 residues. V shed 2 bases and J shed 4 bases, with 11 bases lying between them. Germline lookup yields CDR1 SQVTM and CDR2 ANQGSEA. This clonotype originated in a man aged 18 to 30 in good health. Some clones in this sample may be carry-over from other donors' samples. The sequenced sample was memory CD4+ T cells from PBMCs. The subset is: CD45RA-negative fraction. The chain recombines TRBV29-1 with TRBJ2-5; D is unresolved. This CDR3 reads CSVERSQGETQYF. Written as DNA, the CDR3 is TGCAGCGTTGAACGGTCCCAAGGAGAGACCCAGTACTTC. The variable domain in full, completed from reference TRBV29-1 and TRBJ2-5, reads SAVISQKPSRDICQRGTSLTIQCQVDSQVTMMFWYRQQPGQSLTLIATANQGSEATYESGFVIDKFPISRPNLTFSTLTVSNMSPEDSSIYLCSVERSQGETQYFGPGTRLLVL.